Given below is one T cell receptor beta chain in context. Antigen specificity is unknown. The data originate from a study of cytomegalovirus exposure and HLA in healthy donors. Study observations and caveats: The presence/absence work took it that sequencing depth was about the same across donors. Follow-up analysis seemed to connect common viral pathogens with several of the most significant clusters identified. TCR beta V segments were, for the most part, productive about 87% or about 30% of the time in an earlier analysis.

Though probably carrying unrecorded immune exposures, donors were nominally healthy at sampling. PCR involved 60 Vbeta and 13 Jbeta primers. The table came from immunoSEQ multiplex PCR; TCRdb's copy has only in-frame clones and leaves some out. Its listing shows approximately 190,000 clones. Trimming shortened V by 2 bases and J by 0 bases, and 7 bases separated the two germline ends. This CDR3 region has 14 residues. CDR1 MRHNA and CDR2 SNTAGT come from the germline V gene. The chain recombines TRBV6-4 with TRBJ1-1, with D tentatively TRBD1 (6 bases). The sequenced sample was PBMCs. This sequence was found in a man aged 25-40 years in good health and CMV-seronegative. The CDR3 DNA sequence: TGTGCCAGCAGTGACGAGGGGGTGAACACTGAAGCTTTCTTT. This gives the protein CASSDEGVNTEAFF.